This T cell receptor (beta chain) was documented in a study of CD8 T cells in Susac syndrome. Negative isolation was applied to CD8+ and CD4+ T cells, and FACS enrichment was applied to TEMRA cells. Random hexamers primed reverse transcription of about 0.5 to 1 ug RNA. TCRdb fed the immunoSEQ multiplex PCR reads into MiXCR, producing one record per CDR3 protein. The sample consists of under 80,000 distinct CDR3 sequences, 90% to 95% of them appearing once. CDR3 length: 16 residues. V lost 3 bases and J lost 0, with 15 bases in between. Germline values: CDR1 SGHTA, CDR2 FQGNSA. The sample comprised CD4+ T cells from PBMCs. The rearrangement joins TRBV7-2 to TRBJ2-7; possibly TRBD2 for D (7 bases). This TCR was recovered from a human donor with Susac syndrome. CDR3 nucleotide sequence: TGTGCCAGCAGCTTGGGGGGGGCGGTTAGCTCCTACGAGCAGTACTTC. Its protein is CASSLGGAVSSYEQYF.